This is a list of T cell receptor beta chains from one sample in a study of T cell responses to AZD1222 COVID-19 vaccine. Measured with immunoSEQ multiplex PCR; TCRdb has only the in-frame clones, and not every one. The sample comprises some 130,000 clones, roughly 90% of which are singletons, and approximately 6.8% rests with the top ten. Sample: peripheral blood, taken on day 0 of AZD1222 vaccination. The origin of the receptors is an adult in good health. Each CDR3 is given with its conserved first and last residue. The D gene is left open where the match is weak. Expanded clones are given a class, and other clones once, few, many or no size at all.

d_gene,abundance,j_gene,v_gene,CDR3aa,CDR3nt
NA,NA,TRBJ2-1,TRBV6-4,CASSPTGSPYNEQFF,TGTGCCAGCAGTCCAACAGGGAGCCCCTACAATGAGCAGTTCTTC
NA,NA,TRBJ1-5,TRBV28,CASSLGLGSQPQHF,TGTGCCAGCAGTTTAGGTTTAGGCAGTCAGCCCCAGCATTTT
NA,NA,TRBJ1-1,TRBV5-8,CASSLSIEAFF,TGTGCCAGCAGCTTATCCATTGAAGCTTTCTTT
TRBD2,NA,TRBJ2-3,TRBV19,CASSLAGGTDTQYF,TGTGCCAGTAGTTTAGCGGGGGGCACAGATACGCAGTATTTT
NA,NA,TRBJ1-6,TRBV7-8,CASSLVGQGSYNSPLHF,TGTGCCAGCAGCTTAGTTGGGCAGGGCTCCTATAATTCACCCCTCCACTTT
NA,NA,TRBJ2-1,TRBV18,CASSPSPASYNEQFF,TGTGCCAGCTCACCATCCCCGGCCTCCTACAATGAGCAGTTCTTC
NA,NA,TRBJ1-6,TRBV6-5,CASSYDVEGSPLHF,TGTGCCAGCAGTTACGATGTAGAAGGATCACCCCTCCACTTT
NA,NA,TRBJ1-2,TRBV11-2,CASSSQVHYGYTF,TGTGCCAGCAGCTCACAAGTACACTATGGCTACACCTTC
NA,NA,TRBJ1-2,TRBV7-9,CASSPTGYGYTF,TGTGCCAGCAGCCCGACAGGTTACGGCTACACCTTC
NA,once,TRBJ2-1,TRBV2,CASSDLIYNEQFF,TGTGCCAGCAGTGACCTGATTTACAATGAGCAGTTCTTC
NA,NA,TRBJ1-2,TRBV5-6,CASSEGDYGYTF,TGTGCCAGCAGCGAAGGGGACTATGGCTACACCTTC
NA,NA,TRBJ2-7,TRBV7-2,CASSPREMGEQYF,TGTGCCAGCAGCCCCAGGGAGATGGGCGAGCAGTACTTC
NA,NA,TRBJ2-7,TRBV11-2,CASSLEANRDEQYF,TGTGCCAGCAGCTTAGAAGCGAACAGGGACGAGCAGTACTTC
TRBD2,NA,TRBJ2-7,TRBV6-6,CASSYSSGGAGEQYF,TGTGCCAGCAGTTATTCCAGCGGGGGGGCTGGCGAGCAGTACTTC
NA,NA,TRBJ1-1,TRBV5-1,CASSLSQGHTEAFF,TGCGCCAGCAGCTTGAGCCAGGGGCACACTGAAGCTTTCTTT
NA,NA,TRBJ1-4,TRBV18,CASSPSGQPNEKLFF,TGTGCCAGCTCACCCTCTGGACAGCCAAATGAAAAACTGTTTTTT
NA,NA,TRBJ1-1,TRBV9,CASSPVLGTHNNAFF,TGTGCCAGCAGCCCGGTCCTAGGGACTCATAATAATGCTTTCTTT
NA,once,TRBJ1-2,TRBV19,CASSIKGGYTF,TGTGCCAGTAGTATTAAAGGCGGCTACACCTTC
NA,NA,TRBJ2-7,TRBV19,CASSPGFGQQYF,TGTGCCAGTAGCCCGGGATTTGGCCAGCAGTACTTC
NA,NA,TRBJ2-5,TRBV5-1,CASSLGLTRETQYF,TGCGCCAGCAGCTTGGGCCTTACCAGAGAGACCCAGTACTTC
NA,NA,TRBJ2-6,TRBV5-1,CASSLDRSGANVLTF,TGCGCCAGCAGCTTGGATCGGTCTGGGGCCAACGTCCTGACTTTC
NA,NA,TRBJ1-5,TRBV27,CASSLDRYQPQHF,TGTGCCAGCAGTTTGGACCGCTATCAGCCCCAGCATTTT
NA,NA,TRBJ1-4,TRBV21-1,CATPKQEMRAATNEKLFF,TGTGCCACCCCTAAACAGGAGATGAGGGCTGCAACTAATGAAAAACTGTTTTTT
NA,NA,TRBJ2-7,TRBV5-1,CASSLGTGVYEQYF,TGCGCCAGCAGCTTGGGTACGGGGGTCTACGAGCAGTACTTC